The clone carrying this TCR beta chain turned up a few times. Its antigen remains unidentified. The sample originates from a study of human T cells and chemical hapten exposure. Broader study findings: PT1 expanded TCR counts and patch test score correlated positively. Unchanged with DPC sensitization were TCRs above 1 in 1000 frequency.

V was trimmed by 2 bases and J by 2 bases, leaving 15 bases between them. Germline V gene lookup returns CDR1 SQVTM and CDR2 ANQGSEA. This CDR3 region has 15 residues. TCRdb ran MiXCR on the RACE reads and lists one entry per CDR3 protein. The data contain around 330,000 distinct CDR3 sequences, approximately 5% of them singletons. Time point denoted: pre-sensitization, week 0. As for treatment: therapeutic diphenylcyclopropenone sensitization with weekly scalp DPC. V gene TRBV29-1 combines with J gene TRBJ1-2; D is possibly TRBD1 (5 bases). Specimen: whole blood, collected in connection with sensitization to the hapten diphenylcyclopropenone (DPC). The sequence derives from a woman between 18 and 29 years old with alopecia areata. Some clones in this sample may be carry-over from other donors' samples. CDR3 sequence: CSVESHGAGNYGYTF. Written as DNA, the CDR3 is TGCAGCGTTGAATCTCATGGGGCAGGAAACTATGGCTACACCTTC.